The 19 T cell receptor beta chains listed next were all sequenced from one sample in a study of blood T cell repertoires in COVID-19. The table came from immunoSEQ multiplex PCR; TCRdb's copy has only in-frame clones and leaves some out. The sample records roughly 70,000 clones, 89% being singletons. Specimen: peripheral blood. These receptors were collected from a man aged 60-69 years with acute or convalescent COVID-19.

V and J are TRBV5-8 and TRBJ2-2; 11 nucleotides agree with TRBD2. The junction had 5 bases not matched to a gene; V was cut back by 4 bases and J by 3 bases. The CDR3 spans 16 residues. Germline V gene sequence: CDR1 SGHTS, CDR2 YDEGEE. The CDR3 DNA follows: TGTGCCAGCAGCCTAACTAGCGGGGGCTACACCGGGGAGCTGTTTTTT. Its protein product is CASSLTSGGYTGELFF.

The rearrangement uses TRBV7-9 and TRBJ1-1, with D maybe TRBD1 (5 bases). Trimming removed 1 base from V and 6 bases from J, with 12 bases in between. CDR1 and CDR2 from the germline V gene are SEHNR and FQNEAQ (reference sequence). CDR3 length equals 14 residues. DNA of the CDR3: TGTGCCAGCAGCTTAGAGAGCAGGGTAGCTGAAGCTTTCTTT. Its protein product is CASSLESRVAEAFF. Filled out from reference TRBV7-9 and TRBJ1-1, the complete variable domain reads DTGVSQNPRHKITKRGQNVTFRCDPISEHNRLYWYRQTLGQGPEFLTYFQNEAQLEKSRLLSDRFSAERPKGSFSTLEIQRTEQGDSAMYLCASSLESRVAEAFFGQGTRLTVV.

This clone was detected a few times. This rearrangement joins TRBV7-2 to TRBJ1-6; 7 bases agree with TRBD1. This CDR3 contains 19 residues. CDR1 and CDR2 from the germline V gene are SGHTA and FQGNSA. The junction had 19 bases not matched to a gene; V was cut back by 5 bases and J by 6 bases. CDR3 DNA sequence: TGTGCCAGCAGCCCGATCCGGCGACAGGGAAACCTGGGTAATTCACCCCTCCACTTT. Translated, it gives CASSPIRRQGNLGNSPLHF.

This sequence joins TRBV5-5 and TRBJ1-1; 7 bases are shared with TRBD1. The CDR3 runs to 13 residues. Trimming removed 2 bases from V and 9 bases from J; junction bases left unmatched: 7. Per the germline V gene, CDR1 is SGHKS and CDR2 is YYEKEE (reference sequence). The DNA for the CDR3 is TGTGCCAGCAGCTTCGGACAGGAAGGCAAAGCTTTCTTT. Amino acid sequence: CASSFGQEGKAFF.

The rearrangement uses TRBV7-6 and TRBJ2-7; possible D gene TRBD1, 6 bases. This CDR3 has 15 amino acids. V was pared by 2 bases and J by 3 bases, with 14 bases between. Germline CDR1 reads SGHVS; CDR2 reads FNYEAQ. CDR3 region: CASSLRGQSYYEQYF. The CDR3 nucleotides are TGTGCCAGCAGCTTAAGAGGACAGAGCTACTACGAGCAGTACTTC.

The chain recombines TRBV5-4 with TRBJ1-4; D not resolved. The CDR3 runs to 14 residues. Germline V gene sequence: CDR1 SGHNT, CDR2 YYREEE (reference sequence). The V and J ends lost 2 bases and 8 bases respectively, with 13 bases between them. DNA of the CDR3: TGTGCCAGCAGCTTTCGGGAATTCGGGGAAAAACTGTTTTTT. This codes for CASSFREFGEKLFF.

V is TRBV6-5 and J is TRBJ2-7, with 9 bases lining up with TRBD1. The CDR3 runs to 14 residues. J gave up 5 bases and V 5 bases, and 7 bases lay outside the gene matches. Germline values: CDR1 MNHEY, CDR2 SVGAGI. CDR3 coding DNA: TGTGCCAGCAGTCAACAGGGGGCGCGCAACGAGCAGTACTTC. Its translation: CASSQQGARNEQYF.

J is TRBJ1-5 and V is TRBV24-1; tentative D call: TRBD1 (5 bases). The CDR3 spans 21 residues. The germline V gene has CDR1 KGHDR and CDR2 SFDVKD. Deletions cut 3 bases from V and 0 bases from J, with 26 bases between. DNA for the CDR3: TGTGCCACCAGTGATACCCCCCCACAGGATCACGGTTCGTATAGCAATCAGCCCCAGCATTTT. This codes for CATSDTPPQDHGSYSNQPQHF.

The rearrangement uses TRBV6-5 and TRBJ1-3; possibly TRBD1 for D (6 bases). The CDR3 loop spans 14 amino acids. Looked up from germline, CDR1 is MNHEY and CDR2 is SVGAGI. V lost 7 bases and J 1 base, leaving 11 bases between the germline ends. This CDR3 is CASIRRGSGNTIYF. The CDR3 coding sequence is TGTGCCAGCATTCGCAGGGGATCTGGAAACACCATATATTTT.

The rearrangement links TRBV29-1 to TRBJ2-7; TRBD2 aligns across 7 bases. Looked up from germline, CDR1 is SQVTM and CDR2 is ANQGSEA. This CDR3 contains 17 residues. V trimming: 5 bases; J trimming: 4 bases; junction bases outside the gene matches: 20. CDR3 amino acids: CSVLSWGGSRSWYEQYF. CDR3 bases: TGCAGCGTTCTATCCTGGGGGGGGTCTCGTTCTTGGTACGAGCAGTACTTC.

The V gene is TRBV5-1, the J gene TRBJ2-7, with D maybe TRBD1 (6 bases). Looked up from germline, CDR1 is SGHRS and CDR2 is YFSETQ. Trimming took 0 bases from V and 2 from J, leaving 9 bases between them. The CDR3 spans 14 residues. DNA for the CDR3: TGCGCCAGCAGCTTGGGTCCAGGGGCCTACGAGCAGTACTTC. Its translation: CASSLGPGAYEQYF.

This chain joins TRBV20-1 and TRBJ1-2, with D hard to call. From germline, CDR1 is DFQATT and CDR2 SNEGSKA (reference sequence). This CDR3 has 11 amino acids. V lost 3 bases, J lost 6 bases, and 8 bases lay in between. CDR3 in DNA: TGCAGTGCTAGTAGCGAGCATGGCTACACCTTC. It encodes CSASSEHGYTF.

The rearrangement joins TRBV7-9 to TRBJ1-3; 7 bases align to TRBD1. This CDR3 is 15 amino acids long. Germline V gene data show CDR1 as SEHNR and CDR2 as FQNEAQ (reference sequence). V lost 1 base and J lost 4; bases outside the gene matches: 4. Here the CDR3 reads CASSLVGQVGNTIYF. The CDR3 DNA reads as TGTGCCAGCAGCTTAGTCGGACAGGTCGGAAACACCATATATTTT.

This clone came up once. The rearrangement joins TRBV27 to TRBJ2-1, with a tentative D call TRBD1 (6 bases). This CDR3 has 15 residues. In germline, CDR1 is MNHEY, CDR2 SMNVEV (reference sequence). The V end lost 5 bases, the J end lost 7 bases, and 18 bases lay between the germline ends. CDR3 amino acids: CASSRGSWQGNEQFF. The CDR3 coding sequence is TGTGCCAGCAGTAGGGGGTCCTGGCAGGGAAATGAGCAGTTCTTC.

The chain is built from TRBV5-1 and TRBJ2-7; weak D call: TRBD1 (5 bases). The V and J ends lost 3 bases and 5 bases respectively, with 12 bases between them. The V gene's germline CDR1 is SGHRS and CDR2 YFSETQ. The CDR3 sequence is 13 residues long. The CDR3 spells CASSSQGWDEQYF. The CDR3 bases are TGCGCCAGCAGCTCGCAGGGTTGGGACGAGCAGTACTTC.

This clone was recorded once. The chain combines TRBV11-2 with TRBJ2-7; the match to TRBD2 covers 7 bases. The CDR3 extends over 12 amino acids. CDR1 is SGHAT and CDR2 is FQNNGV in the germline V gene. Trimming removed 8 bases from V and 6 bases from J; junction bases left unmatched: 7. CDR3 amino acids: CASALGGGEQYF. Written as DNA, the CDR3 is TGTGCCAGCGCCCTGGGGGGGGGCGAGCAGTACTTC.

This rearrangement joins TRBV6-2 or TRBV6-3 to TRBJ1-5; D perhaps matches TRBD1 (6 bases). Between the trimmed V and J ends, which lost 4 bases and 8 bases, there was a span of 6 bases. There are 11 residues in the CDR3. The germline V gene encodes CDR1 MNHEY and CDR2 SVGEGT. CDR3 loop: CASSSGEPQHF. For the CDR3, the DNA is TGTGCCAGCAGTTCAGGGGAGCCCCAGCATTTT.

This sequence joins TRBV7-9 and TRBJ1-1; D remains unclear. Germline-derived CDR1 and CDR2 are SEHNR and FQNEAQ (reference sequence). This CDR3 is 11 amino acids long. With 1 base removed from V and 11 bases from J, the gap between germline ends came to 8 bases. CDR3 sequence (DNA): TGTGCCAGCAGCTTAGGCGACGGGGCTTTCTTT. Its protein product is CASSLGDGAFF.

The chain joins TRBV28 to TRBJ2-7, with 11 bases fitting TRBD1. Trimming cost V 2 bases and J 4 bases; bases outside gene matches: 4. This CDR3 contains 15 residues. Germline loops: CDR1 MDHEN, CDR2 SYDVKM. This CDR3 is CASSLRGTGGYEQYF. The CDR3 DNA follows: TGTGCCAGCAGTTTACGAGGGACAGGGGGATACGAGCAGTACTTC.